What follows are 20 T cell receptor beta chains derived from one specimen sequenced in a study of regulatory and conventional T cells in RAG deficiency. The assay was immunoSEQ multiplex PCR, and TCRdb's table has in-frame clones only and misses some. Here the sample spans 30,000 to 35,000 clones, 76% being singletons. Blood CD4+ CD25-low CD127-high conventional T cells supplied the genomic DNA template. These data also featured in a second study, about regulatory T cells. That paper adds: The primer mix had 52 TRBV and 13 TRBJ primers.

Sequenced material: CD4+ effector T cells sorted from blood. Source of these receptors: a human donor in good health.

The CDR3 protein is CAWSLNRGGTDTQYF. The CDR3 DNA sequence: TGTGCCTGGTCCTTAAACAGGGGTGGCACAGATACGCAGTATTTT. The V gene is TRBV30, the J gene TRBJ2-3, with TRBD1 identical over 7 bases. Germline CDR1 and CDR2: GTSNPN and SVGIG (reference sequence). The CDR3 length is 15 residues. The ends lost 5 bases at V and 1 base at J; junction bases unmatched: 9.

The rearrangement links TRBV5-5 to TRBJ1-3; TRBD1 aligns across 8 bases. Germline CDR1 is SGHKS and CDR2 is YYEKEE (reference sequence). With 6 bases clipped from V and 3 bases from J, the junction kept 8 bases outside the gene matches. The CDR3 covers 15 residues. The DNA for the CDR3 is TGTGCCAGCACCTCGACAGGGGCTTTTGGAAACACCATATATTTT. It specifies CASTSTGAFGNTIYF.

The genes are TRBV5-4 and TRBJ2-7; TRBD1 aligns across 8 bases. The germline V gene encodes CDR1 SGHNT and CDR2 YYREEE (reference sequence). The V and J ends lost 4 bases and 2 bases, in that order; junction bases with no gene match: 5. The CDR3 has 14 residues. The CDR3 nucleotides are TGTGCCAGCAGCCCCGGGACAGGCACCTACGAGCAGTACTTC. It specifies CASSPGTGTYEQYF.

This chain links TRBV7-2 with TRBJ2-3; TRBD2 matches at 14 bases. The CDR3 contains 15 residues. Germline V gene lookup returns CDR1 SGHTA and CDR2 FQGNSA. The V and J ends lost 3 bases and 6 bases, in that order; junction bases with no gene match: 2. The CDR3 is CASSLGLAGVDTQYF. The CDR3 region has the DNA TGTGCCAGCAGCTTGGGACTAGCGGGGGTGGATACGCAGTATTTT.

The chain combines TRBV6-1 with TRBJ2-7; maybe TRBD2 (6 bases). This CDR3 comprises 14 residues. V dropped 4 bases and J dropped 4 bases, with 14 bases sitting between them. The V gene's germline CDR1 is MNHNS and CDR2 SASEGT. CDR3 region: CASSGGMRSYEQYF. The DNA of the CDR3 is TGTGCCAGCAGTGGCGGGATGAGGAGTTACGAGCAGTACTTC.

The CDR3 spells CASSPLTGTNYGYTF. CDR3 coding DNA: TGTGCCAGTAGTCCTTTGACAGGCACTAACTATGGCTACACCTTC. This chain links TRBV19 with TRBJ1-2, with a possible D match to TRBD1 (6 bases). Germline CDR1 and CDR2: LNHDA and SQIVND (reference sequence). V lost 5 bases, J lost 0 bases, and 13 bases lay in between. CDR3 length: 15 amino acids.

The chain carries TRBV5-4 and TRBJ2-2, with 7 bases that match TRBD2. The V segment lost 1 base and the J segment 6 bases; nucleotides outside the gene matches: 6. The length of the CDR3 is 15 residues. CDR1 SGHNT and CDR2 YYREEE come from the germline V gene (reference sequence). The CDR3 DNA follows: TGTGCCAGCAGCTTGCACGGGGGGACGGCCGGGGAGCTGTTTTTT. This gives the protein CASSLHGGTAGELFF.

V is TRBV2 and J is TRBJ2-7; tentative D call: TRBD2 (6 bases). Germline CDR1 reads SNHLY; CDR2 reads FYNNEI. This CDR3 region has 11 residues. V lost 7 bases to trimming and J lost 7 bases, with 11 bases between them. The CDR3 region is CASKGGGEQYF. As DNA, the CDR3 is TGTGCCAGCAAAGGAGGAGGGGAGCAGTACTTC.

The table lists this clone with a count of one. V gene TRBV30 combines with J gene TRBJ2-5, with a tentative D call TRBD1 (6 bases). Germline loops: CDR1 GTSNPN, CDR2 SVGIG (reference sequence). With 1 base removed from V and 5 bases from J, the gap between germline ends came to 11 bases. The CDR3 has 13 residues. DNA of the CDR3: TGTGCCTGGAGTGCGACAGGTCCCGAGACCCAGTACTTC. As protein: CAWSATGPETQYF.

The chain carries TRBV9 and TRBJ2-5; TRBD2 agrees at 10 bases. The germline V gene encodes CDR1 SGDLS and CDR2 YYNGEE. The V segment lost 0 bases and the J segment 4 bases; nucleotides outside the gene matches: 3. The CDR3 is made up of 15 amino acids. This CDR3 reads CASSVVASGGETQYF. The DNA of the CDR3 is TGTGCCAGCAGCGTAGTCGCTAGCGGGGGAGAGACCCAGTACTTC.

This chain connects TRBV4-1 to TRBJ2-1; a weak D match, TRBD2 (5 bases). The CDR3 length is 16 residues. V lost 1 base to trimming and J lost 0 bases, with 10 bases between them. Germline V gene data show CDR1 as MGHRA and CDR2 as YSYEKL. The CDR3 protein is CASSQVWSGSYNEQFF. Here the CDR3 DNA reads TGCGCCAGCAGCCAAGTGTGGAGCGGCTCCTACAATGAGCAGTTCTTC.

J is TRBJ1-5 and V is TRBV5-8; D is possibly TRBD1 (6 bases). The CDR3 has 17 amino acids. The V gene lost 2 bases and the J gene lost 0 bases, with 15 bases spanning the gap. CDR1 SGHTS and CDR2 YDEGEE come from the germline V gene. CDR3 loop: CASSFGQSSSSNQPQHF. The CDR3 nucleotides are TGTGCCAGCAGCTTTGGACAGTCCTCCTCTAGCAATCAGCCCCAGCATTTT.

This clone has just a few counts. V is TRBV6-4 and J is TRBJ1-6, with a tentative D call TRBD1 (6 bases). The germline V and J ends were trimmed by 6 bases and 10 bases, with 13 bases remaining between them. Germline V gives CDR1 MRHNA, CDR2 SNTAGT. This CDR3 has 13 residues. CDR3 protein: CASSYRVGSPLHF. The CDR3 DNA is TGTGCCAGCAGCTACAGGGTCGGATCACCCCTCCACTTT.

The chain couples TRBV19 to TRBJ2-7, with 7 nucleotides matching TRBD1. Unmatched junction bases numbered 7, after V lost 1 base and J lost 4 bases. CDR3 length: 15 residues. CDR1 and CDR2 from the germline V gene are LNHDA and SQIVND (reference sequence). CDR3 sequence: CASSIVRDSTYEQYF. In DNA form, the CDR3 reads TGTGCCAGTAGTATAGTCCGGGACAGTACGTACGAGCAGTACTTC.

CDR3 in DNA: TGTGCCAGCAGCGTAGAAGGGGGGGGGACAGGGAACAATTCACCCCTCCACTTT. Translating gives CASSVEGGGTGNNSPLHF. This chain uses TRBV9 with TRBJ1-6, with TRBD1 matching 9 bases. The CDR3 totals 18 residues. The germline V gene encodes CDR1 SGDLS and CDR2 YYNGEE. The J segment lost 7 bases and the V segment lost 0 bases, leaving 11 bases of the junction unmatched.

This chain links TRBV7-9 with TRBJ2-7; TRBD1 or TRBD2 may be the D gene (6 bases each). V lost 6 bases and J 3 bases, leaving 18 bases between the germline ends. Germline V lookup: CDR1 SEHNR, CDR2 FQNEAQ (reference sequence). CDR3 size: 15 residues. CDR3 protein: CASRLASGGHYEQYF. CDR3 DNA sequence: TGTGCCAGCAGGCTCGCGTCTGGGGGGCACTACGAGCAGTACTTC.

The J gene is TRBJ2-2, the V gene TRBV9; 8 bases line up with TRBD2. The CDR3 has 16 amino acids. Trimming took 1 base from V and 4 from J; bases not matched to a gene: 6. The germline V gene has CDR1 SGDLS and CDR2 YYNGEE. CDR3 nucleotide sequence: TGTGCCAGCAGCGTACGGGCGGGGGGTCCCACCGGGGAGCTGTTTTTT. Protein product: CASSVRAGGPTGELFF.

CDR3 nucleotide sequence: TGTGCCAGCAGTGAAAGGGCGGGGGGAACGAAAGGGACCCAGTACTTC. Encoded protein: CASSERAGGTKGTQYF. The gene calls are TRBV2 and TRBJ2-5; TRBD2 matches 8 bases. The CDR3 spans 16 residues. J was trimmed by 7 bases and V by 2 bases; bases with no gene match: 12. Looked up from germline, CDR1 is SNHLY and CDR2 is FYNNEI.

A single count supports this clone. The J gene is TRBJ2-2, the V gene TRBV5-4; TRBD1 matches 8 bases. Germline V lookup: CDR1 SGHNT, CDR2 YYREEE (reference sequence). The CDR3 contains 15 residues. V shed 0 bases, J shed 4 bases, and the junction held 2 bases outside the gene matches. Here the CDR3 reads CASSLGDRSTGELFF. The CDR3 DNA is TGTGCCAGCAGCTTGGGGGACAGGTCCACCGGGGAGCTGTTTTTT.

The chain couples TRBV2 to TRBJ2-3; 9 bases align to TRBD2. The CDR3 is made up of 15 amino acids. Germline CDR1 reads SNHLY; CDR2 reads FYNNEI. V dropped 5 bases and J dropped 2; count of bases not matched to a gene: 5. The DNA for the CDR3 is TGTGCCAGCAGTCTCAGCGGGGGGAACACAGATACGCAGTATTTT. Its protein product is CASSLSGGNTDTQYF.